Shown below are 29 T cell receptor beta chains from a single sample sequenced in a study of cytotoxic CD8 clonotypes in ibrutinib-treated CLL (dated by TCRdb to about 2021). The protocol used for the library was the immunoSEQ multiplex PCR assay. Held by TCRdb, this immuneACCESS table contains in-frame sequences only and omits some clones. Under half of the omission traces to an unresolved V gene where checked; the cause of the rest is unknown. This sample comprises roughly 150,000 clones, about 88% of them detected only once. 3% to 3.5% of the sample is in the top ten clones. This sample's time point label indicates: progressive disease on ibrutinib. The sample consisted of PBMCs, taken at disease progression, from a patient treated with ibrutinib. Receptor source: a human donor with chronic lymphocytic leukemia.

The chain joins TRBV30 to TRBJ2-3; D perhaps matches TRBD1 (6 bases). Trimming cost V 2 bases and J 4 bases, with 10 bases left between them. From germline, CDR1 is GTSNPN and CDR2 SVGIG (reference sequence). The CDR3 covers 13 residues. Here the CDR3 reads CAWSNGGPDTQYF. CDR3 DNA: TGTGCCTGGAGTAATGGGGGCCCAGATACGCAGTATTTT.

The chain joins TRBV19 to TRBJ2-6; D is undetermined. Trimming left V 2 bases short and J 4 bases short, with 9 bases between. Germline V CDR1 and CDR2: LNHDA, SQIVND (reference sequence). This CDR3 has 15 amino acids. CDR3: CASSILPAGANVLTF. The CDR3 coding sequence is TGTGCCAGTAGTATATTACCTGCAGGGGCCAACGTCCTGACTTTC.

The gene calls are TRBV5-6 and TRBJ2-5, with 10 nucleotides matching TRBD2. CDR3 length: 17 residues. Losses at the gene ends were 0 bases for V and 0 bases for J; bases not matched to a gene: 5. Germline values: CDR1 SGHDT, CDR2 YYEEEE. The CDR3 nucleotides are TGTGCCAGCAGCTTGGTGTCTAGCGGGAGATACCAAGAGACCCAGTACTTC. Translation: CASSLVSSGRYQETQYF.

The chain's CDR3 is CASSFPRTGVYNEQFF. The CDR3 bases are TGTGCCAGCAGCTTTCCCCGAACAGGGGTATACAATGAGCAGTTCTTC. The chain joins TRBV5-6 to TRBJ2-1, with 7 bases identical to TRBD1. Germline V CDR1 and CDR2: SGHDT, YYEEEE. Trimming cost V 2 bases and J 4 bases; bases outside gene matches: 9. The CDR3 length is 16 residues.

The V gene is TRBV7-3, the J gene TRBJ1-2; TRBD1 matches 7 bases. V trimming: 6 bases; J trimming: 8 bases; junction bases outside the gene matches: 18. The germline V gene has CDR1 SGHTA and CDR2 FQGTGA. The CDR3 loop spans 16 amino acids. The DNA of the CDR3 is TGTGCCAGCAGAGAGACTGTGGCCGGGACAGCCATGGGCTACACCTTC. It translates to CASRETVAGTAMGYTF.

The chain joins TRBV27 to TRBJ1-4, with 9 positions matching TRBD1. Unmatched junction bases numbered 7, after V lost 6 bases and J lost 8 bases. Germline lookup yields CDR1 MNHEY and CDR2 SMNVEV (reference sequence). This CDR3 comprises 14 residues. The CDR3 is CASSSGQGIEKLFF. The CDR3 region has the DNA TGTGCCAGCAGCTCGGGACAGGGTATAGAAAAACTGTTTTTT.

The chain has TRBV5-1 and TRBJ2-1, with TRBD1 matching 9 bases. The CDR3 loop spans 14 amino acids. The germline gives CDR1 SGHRS, CDR2 YFSETQ. V lost 9 bases to trimming and J lost 7 bases; unmatched junction nucleotides: 11. CDR3 sequence reads: CATRLTGGLNEQFF. DNA of the CDR3: TGCGCCACGAGATTGACAGGGGGTCTGAATGAGCAGTTCTTC.

The chain is built from TRBV11-3 and TRBJ2-1; the D gene is possibly TRBD1 (5 bases). The V gene's germline CDR1 is SGHNT and CDR2 YENEEA. This CDR3 has 12 residues. Trimming shortened V by 5 bases and J by 9 bases, and 11 bases separated the two germline ends. The CDR3 sequence: CASSQNRGEQFF. The CDR3 DNA follows: TGTGCCAGCAGCCAAAATAGGGGTGAGCAGTTCTTC.

The chain carries TRBV5-1 and TRBJ2-7; 8 positions agree with TRBD1. Germline loops: CDR1 SGHRS, CDR2 YFSETQ. The CDR3 contains 15 residues. Trimming removed 4 bases from V and 6 bases from J; junction bases left unmatched: 12. The CDR3 reads CASSPGQGGYVEQYF. The CDR3 bases are TGCGCCAGCAGCCCCGGACAGGGCGGTTATGTCGAGCAGTACTTC.

This chain links TRBV15 with TRBJ1-1, with D possibly matching TRBD1 (6 bases). The CDR3 consists of 17 residues. Germline assignment: CDR1 LNHNV and CDR2 YYDKDF (reference sequence). The ends were cut back, 7 bases at V and 5 bases at J, with 26 bases in the middle. In nucleotides, the CDR3 is TGTGCCACCACCAGCACATTCGGACCGACAGGATGGACTGAAGCTTTCTTT. Amino acids: CATTSTFGPTGWTEAFF.

The chain combines TRBV9 with TRBJ2-1, with 8 bases aligning to TRBD1. The germline V gene encodes CDR1 SGDLS and CDR2 YYNGEE. The trim removed 0 bases at V and 5 bases at J, leaving 13 bases unmatched. This CDR3 contains 18 residues. Here the CDR3 DNA reads TGTGCCAGCAGCGTAGATCCGTCCAGGGGGCTTGTTGACAATGAGCAGTTCTTC. Translating gives CASSVDPSRGLVDNEQFF. Full variable domain (rest looked up from reference TRBV9 and TRBJ2-1): DSGVTQTPKHLITATGQRVTLRCSPRSGDLSVYWYQQSLDQGLQFLIQYYNGEERAKGNILERFSAQQFPDLHSELNLSSLELGDSALYFCASSVDPSRGLVDNEQFFGPGTRLTVL.

The rearrangement joins TRBV29-1 to TRBJ1-2; 9 nucleotides align to TRBD1. The length of the CDR3 is 11 residues. The germline CDR1 and CDR2 sequences are SQVTM and ANQGSEA. Trimming at V came to 8 bases and at J to 6 bases, leaving 4 bases not matched to a gene. CDR3 protein: CSIQGAHGYTF. The CDR3 DNA sequence: TGCAGCATACAGGGGGCTCATGGCTACACCTTC.

The chain links TRBV5-5 to TRBJ2-3; D is ambiguous. This CDR3 has 15 amino acids. Germline CDR1 is SGHKS and CDR2 is YYEKEE (reference sequence). Between the trimmed V and J ends, which lost 0 bases and 0 bases, there was a span of 8 bases. The CDR3 region is CASSLDGGSTDTQYF. For the CDR3, the DNA is TGTGCCAGCAGCTTGGACGGCGGTAGCACAGATACGCAGTATTTT.

V usage is TRBV27 and J usage is TRBJ2-7, with D unclear. Germline loops: CDR1 MNHEY, CDR2 SMNVEV (reference sequence). The CDR3 consists of 13 residues. V was shortened by 2 bases and J by 6 bases, with 11 bases between the two germline ends. DNA for the CDR3: TGTGCCAGCAGTTTAAGGACCCTAGGCGAGCAGTACTTC. Encoded protein: CASSLRTLGEQYF.

The chain employs TRBV6-5 and TRBJ2-1; D ambiguous. The ends were cut back, 5 bases at V and 13 bases at J, with 15 bases in the middle. Germline values: CDR1 MNHEY, CDR2 SVGAGI. This CDR3 contains 12 residues. DNA for the CDR3: TGTGCCAGCAGTAAGGCAGGCTTTCACCAGTTCTTC. It specifies CASSKAGFHQFF.

This clone was seen more than once but under ten times. In DNA form, the CDR3 reads TGTGCCATCGGGAGGGCCTACGAGCAGTACTTC. Translated: CAIGRAYEQYF. The J gene is TRBJ2-7, the V gene TRBV10-3; 7 bases are a match to TRBD2. Trimming at V came to 8 bases and at J to 2 bases, leaving 0 bases not matched to a gene. The CDR3 sequence is 11 residues long. Germline CDR1 is ENHRY and CDR2 is SYGVKD.

The V and J genes are TRBV28 and TRBJ2-7; D remains unclear. The V gene's germline CDR1 is MDHEN and CDR2 SYDVKM. The CDR3 covers 13 residues. The ends were cut back, 2 bases at V and 3 bases at J, with 8 bases in the middle. DNA of the CDR3: TGTGCCAGCAGTTTAAGGGCGAACTACGAGCAGTACTTC. It is translated as CASSLRANYEQYF.

V gene TRBV11-1 combines with J gene TRBJ1-1, with D perhaps TRBD1 (5 bases). Per the germline V gene, CDR1 is SGHAT and CDR2 is FQDESV (reference sequence). Trimming cost V 5 bases and J 3 bases, with 13 bases left between them. The CDR3 spans 14 residues. In DNA form, the CDR3 reads TGTGCCAGCAGCCCCGCCTGGGGGGACACTGAAGCTTTCTTT. Its translation is CASSPAWGDTEAFF.

The chain couples TRBV25-1 to TRBJ1-1, with TRBD1 identical over 7 bases. Germline assignment: CDR1 MGHDK and CDR2 SYGVNS. The CDR3 has 14 residues. The J segment lost 5 bases and the V segment lost 5 bases, leaving 8 bases of the junction unmatched. For the CDR3, the DNA is TGTGCCAGCAGTAAACACAGGGGTGGGACTGAAGCTTTCTTT. Translated, it gives CASSKHRGGTEAFF.

The genes are TRBV7-9 and TRBJ2-3, with D hard to call. This CDR3 spans 16 amino acids. Germline values: CDR1 SEHNR, CDR2 FQNEAQ (reference sequence). Trimming took 4 bases from V and 0 from J, leaving 14 bases between them. CDR3 DNA sequence: TGTGCCAGCAGCTCCCCACAGTTAGCTAGCACAGATACGCAGTATTTT. It translates to CASSSPQLASTDTQYF.

About this clone itself: The identical CDR3 is also encoded by other nucleotide sequences in the sample. The rearrangement links TRBV9 to TRBJ2-3, with a weak D call TRBD2 (6 bases). V lost 0 bases and J lost 6, with 11 bases in between. The length of the CDR3 is 14 residues. Germline CDR1 reads SGDLS; CDR2 reads YYNGEE. The CDR3 region is CASSVGGAGDTQYF. CDR3 sequence (DNA): TGTGCCAGCAGCGTAGGCGGGGCGGGGGATACGCAGTATTTT.

The rearrangement uses TRBV28 and TRBJ1-2; D remains ambiguous. Trimming shortened V by 2 bases and J by 8 bases, and 6 bases separated the two germline ends. The CDR3 is made up of 11 amino acids. In germline, CDR1 is MDHEN, CDR2 SYDVKM. The CDR3 sequence is CASSLNVGYTF. The CDR3 nucleotides are TGTGCCAGCAGTTTAAACGTGGGCTACACCTTC.

The rearrangement links TRBV25-1 to TRBJ1-1; no clear D. Trimming stripped 0 bases from V and 4 bases from J, with 9 bases between. Germline V gene data show CDR1 as MGHDK and CDR2 as SYGVNS. The CDR3 totals 14 residues. CDR3 protein: CASSEYFRGTEAFF. The DNA for the CDR3 is TGTGCCAGCAGTGAATATTTCCGGGGCACTGAAGCTTTCTTT.

This sequence joins TRBV4-2 and TRBJ2-7; 10 bases are a match to TRBD2. Germline CDR1 LGHNA, CDR2 YNFKEQ. The CDR3 contains 18 residues. Trimming cost V 2 bases and J 7 bases; bases outside gene matches: 17. CDR3 loop: CASSQFPLAGGRTGEQYF. The CDR3 nucleotides are TGTGCCAGCAGCCAATTTCCGTTAGCGGGAGGCCGTACGGGAGAGCAGTACTTC.

This clone was observed once. The rearrangement links TRBV2 to TRBJ2-3; weak D call: TRBD2 (5 bases). V lost 6 bases and J lost 4, with 11 bases in between. Germline values: CDR1 SNHLY, CDR2 FYNNEI. The CDR3 runs to 13 residues. CDR3 region: CASSSTGSDTQYF. In DNA form, the CDR3 reads TGTGCCAGCAGCAGCACGGGGTCAGATACGCAGTATTTT.

The V gene is TRBV11-2, the J gene TRBJ2-3; D is uncertain. Germline CDR1 SGHAT, CDR2 FQNNGV. V was pared by 5 bases and J by 3 bases, with 6 bases between. CDR3 size: 12 residues. As DNA, the CDR3 is TGTGCCAGCAGCCGATGGACAGATACGCAGTATTTT. Protein product: CASSRWTDTQYF.

The sample holds a few counts of this clone. The rearrangement uses TRBV19 and TRBJ1-2; no definite D call. CDR1 LNHDA and CDR2 SQIVND come from the germline V gene (reference sequence). The CDR3 consists of 17 residues. V shed 7 bases and J shed 4 bases, with 25 bases lying between them. The CDR3 protein is CASTRGSVNPPPYGYTF. As DNA, the CDR3 is TGTGCCAGTACCCGCGGCTCGGTGAATCCACCTCCCTATGGCTACACCTTC.

CDR3 DNA: TGTGCCAGCAGTTGGGGGGACAAGAGCTCCTACGAGCAGTACTTC. This sequence encodes CASSWGDKSSYEQYF. The rearrangement uses TRBV27 and TRBJ2-7, with D perhaps TRBD1 or TRBD2 (6 bases each). V was shortened by 4 bases and J by 0 bases, with 13 bases between the two germline ends. Per the germline V gene, CDR1 is MNHEY and CDR2 is SMNVEV (reference sequence). The CDR3 is made up of 15 amino acids.

The chain has TRBV7-3 and TRBJ2-7, with D possibly being TRBD2 (6 bases). This CDR3 spans 13 amino acids. In germline, CDR1 is SGHTA, CDR2 FQGTGA. Deletions cut 5 bases from V and 7 bases from J, with 15 bases between. CDR3 amino acids: CASSTGGTEEQYF. CDR3 nucleotides: TGTGCCAGCAGCACGGGCGGGACGGAGGAGCAGTACTTC.